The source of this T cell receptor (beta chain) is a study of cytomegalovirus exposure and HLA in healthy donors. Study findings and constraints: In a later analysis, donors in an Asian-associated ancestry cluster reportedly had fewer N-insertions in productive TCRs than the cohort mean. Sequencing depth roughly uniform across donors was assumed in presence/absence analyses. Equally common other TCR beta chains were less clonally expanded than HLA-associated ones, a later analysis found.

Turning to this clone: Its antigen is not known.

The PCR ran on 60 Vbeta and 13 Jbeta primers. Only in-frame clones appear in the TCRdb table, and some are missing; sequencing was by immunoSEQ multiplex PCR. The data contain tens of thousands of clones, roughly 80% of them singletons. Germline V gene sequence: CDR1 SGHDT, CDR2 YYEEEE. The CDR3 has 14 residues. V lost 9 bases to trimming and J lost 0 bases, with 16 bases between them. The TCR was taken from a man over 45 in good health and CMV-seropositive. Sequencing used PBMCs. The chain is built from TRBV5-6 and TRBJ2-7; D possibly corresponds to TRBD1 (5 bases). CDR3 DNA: TGTGCCACCTCAAGGGGAACAGCCTCCTACGAGCAGTACTTC. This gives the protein CATSRGTASYEQYF.